The source of this T cell receptor beta chain is a study of cytomegalovirus exposure and HLA in healthy donors. Study-wide findings and caveats: The study dropped some indistinguishable V segments, TRBV6-2 and TRBV6-3 among them.

A note on this clone: Its antigen is unknown.

CDR1 is SEHNR, CDR2 FQNEAQ, per germline (reference sequence). Trimming shortened V by 4 bases and J by 0 bases, and 6 bases separated the two germline ends. The CDR3 is 14 residues long. 60 Vbeta and 13 Jbeta primers were used in PCR. TCRdb's table, derived via immunoSEQ multiplex PCR, lists solely in-frame clones and lacks some. This sample contains 74,000 or so clones. This sequence was found in a woman aged 60-70 years in good health and CMV-seronegative. The specimen sequenced was PBMCs. The chain has TRBV7-9 and TRBJ2-2; D not certain. The CDR3 sequence: CASSSRTNTGELFF. For the CDR3, the DNA is TGTGCCAGCAGCTCTAGGACGAACACCGGGGAGCTGTTTTTT. Together with reference TRBV7-9 and TRBJ2-2, the CDR3 gives the full variable domain: DTGVSQNPRHKITKRGQNVTFRCDPISEHNRLYWYRQTLGQGPEFLTYFQNEAQLEKSRLLSDRFSAERPKGSFSTLEIQRTEQGDSAMYLCASSSRTNTGELFFGEGSRLTVL.